This TCR beta chain came from a study of cytomegalovirus exposure and HLA in healthy donors. Germline loops: CDR1 GTSNPN, CDR2 SVGIG (reference sequence). Trimming took 1 base from V and 5 from J, leaving 9 bases between them. CDR3 size: 13 residues. With regard to this clone: Antigen: not known.

The study's findings and limits: In a later analysis, at a false discovery rate of 0.05, 17,000 or so TCR beta sequences were associated with HLA alleles.

PCR was performed using 60 Vbeta and 13 Jbeta primers. Only in-frame clones appear in the TCRdb table, and some are missing; sequencing was by immunoSEQ multiplex PCR. The sample contains approximately 220,000 clones, over 65% of which appear only once. This TCR was sampled from a man aged 18 to 30 in good health and CMV-seronegative. The chain has TRBV30 and TRBJ2-1; perhaps TRBD1 as D (5 bases). Sequenced: PBMCs. Here the CDR3 reads CAWSGQGNNEQFF. DNA of the CDR3: TGTGCCTGGAGTGGGCAGGGTAACAATGAGCAGTTCTTC.